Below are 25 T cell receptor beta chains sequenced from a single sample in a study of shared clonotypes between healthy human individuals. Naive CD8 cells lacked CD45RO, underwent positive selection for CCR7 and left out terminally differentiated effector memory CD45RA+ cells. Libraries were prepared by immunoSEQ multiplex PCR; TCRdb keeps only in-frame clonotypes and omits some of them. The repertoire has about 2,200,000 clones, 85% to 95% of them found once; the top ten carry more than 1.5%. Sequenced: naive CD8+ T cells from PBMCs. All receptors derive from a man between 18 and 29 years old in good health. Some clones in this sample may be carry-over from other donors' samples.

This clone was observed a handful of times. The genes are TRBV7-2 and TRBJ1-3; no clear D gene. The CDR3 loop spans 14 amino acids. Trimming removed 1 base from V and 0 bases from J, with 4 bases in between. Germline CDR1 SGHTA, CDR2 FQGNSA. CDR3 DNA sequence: TGTGCCAGCAGCTTAGGAAACTCTGGAAACACCATATATTTT. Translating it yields CASSLGNSGNTIYF.

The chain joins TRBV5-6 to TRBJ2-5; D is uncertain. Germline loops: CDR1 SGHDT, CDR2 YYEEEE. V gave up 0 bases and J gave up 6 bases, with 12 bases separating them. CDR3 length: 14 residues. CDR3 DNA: TGTGCCAGCAGCTTGGCGTCTAGGCGTAAGACCCAGTACTTC. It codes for CASSLASRRKTQYF.

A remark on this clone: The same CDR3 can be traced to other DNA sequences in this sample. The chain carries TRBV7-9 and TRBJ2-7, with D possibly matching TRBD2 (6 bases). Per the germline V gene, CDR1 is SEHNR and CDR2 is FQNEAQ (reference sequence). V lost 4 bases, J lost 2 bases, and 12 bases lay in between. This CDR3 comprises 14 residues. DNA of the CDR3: TGTGCCAGCAGCTCCGGGACTGGCACCTACGAGCAGTACTTC. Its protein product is CASSSGTGTYEQYF.

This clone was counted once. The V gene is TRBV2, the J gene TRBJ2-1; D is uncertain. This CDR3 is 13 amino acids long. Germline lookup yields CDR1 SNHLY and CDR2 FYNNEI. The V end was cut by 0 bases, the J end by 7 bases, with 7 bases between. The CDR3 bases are TGTGCCAGCAGTGAAGCCTTAGGGAATGAGCAGTTCTTC. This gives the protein CASSEALGNEQFF.

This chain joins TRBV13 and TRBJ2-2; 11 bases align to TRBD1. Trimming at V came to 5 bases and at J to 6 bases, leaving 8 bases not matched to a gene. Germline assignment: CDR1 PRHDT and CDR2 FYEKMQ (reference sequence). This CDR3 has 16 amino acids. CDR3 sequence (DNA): TGTGCCAGCAGCCTATGGACAGGGGGCGCTCCCGGGGAGCTGTTTTTT. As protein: CASSLWTGGAPGELFF.

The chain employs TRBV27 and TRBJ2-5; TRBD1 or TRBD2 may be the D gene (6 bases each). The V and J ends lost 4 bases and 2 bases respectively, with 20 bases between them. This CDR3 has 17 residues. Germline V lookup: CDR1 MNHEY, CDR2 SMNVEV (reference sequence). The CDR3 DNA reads TGTGCCAGCAGTTCCACCGTATGGGGGGCGCTTCAAGAGACCCAGTACTTC. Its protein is CASSSTVWGALQETQYF.

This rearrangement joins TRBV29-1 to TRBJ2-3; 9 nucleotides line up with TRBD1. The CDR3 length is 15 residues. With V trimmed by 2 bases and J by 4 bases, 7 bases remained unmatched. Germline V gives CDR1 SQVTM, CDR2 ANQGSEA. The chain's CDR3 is CSVERDRESADTQYF. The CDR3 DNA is TGCAGCGTTGAACGGGACAGGGAATCGGCAGATACGCAGTATTTT.

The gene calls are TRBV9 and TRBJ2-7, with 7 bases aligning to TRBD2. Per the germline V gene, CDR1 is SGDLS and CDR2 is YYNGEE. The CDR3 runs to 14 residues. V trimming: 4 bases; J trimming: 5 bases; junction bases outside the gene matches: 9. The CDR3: CASSPVAGVDEQYF. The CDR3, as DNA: TGTGCCAGCAGCCCTGTGGCGGGAGTGGACGAGCAGTACTTC.

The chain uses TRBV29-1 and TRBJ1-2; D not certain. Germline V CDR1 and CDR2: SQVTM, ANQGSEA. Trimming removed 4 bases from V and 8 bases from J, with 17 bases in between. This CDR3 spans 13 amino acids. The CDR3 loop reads CSVVDPGVEGYTF. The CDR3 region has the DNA TGCAGCGTTGTAGATCCGGGTGTAGAAGGCTACACCTTC. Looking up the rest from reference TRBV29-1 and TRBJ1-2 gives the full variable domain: SAVISQKPSRDICQRGTSLTIQCQVDSQVTMMFWYRQQPGQSLTLIATANQGSEATYESGFVIDKFPISRPNLTFSTLTVSNMSPEDSSIYLCSVVDPGVEGYTFGSGTRLTVV.

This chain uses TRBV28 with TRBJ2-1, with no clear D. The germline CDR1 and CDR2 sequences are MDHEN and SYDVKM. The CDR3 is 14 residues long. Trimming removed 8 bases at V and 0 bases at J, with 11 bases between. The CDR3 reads CASDSASSYNEQFF. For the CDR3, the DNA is TGTGCCAGCGACTCTGCGAGCTCCTACAATGAGCAGTTCTTC.

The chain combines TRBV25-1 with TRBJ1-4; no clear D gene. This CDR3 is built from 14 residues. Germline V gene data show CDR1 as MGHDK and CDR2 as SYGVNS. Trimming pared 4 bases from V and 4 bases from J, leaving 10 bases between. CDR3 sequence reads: CASSGSSFNEKLFF. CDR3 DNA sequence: TGTGCCAGCAGTGGTTCCAGCTTTAATGAAAAACTGTTTTTT.

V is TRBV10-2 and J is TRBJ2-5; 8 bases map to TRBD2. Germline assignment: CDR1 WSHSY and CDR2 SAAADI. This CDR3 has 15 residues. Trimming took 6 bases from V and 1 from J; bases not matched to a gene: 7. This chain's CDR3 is CASRILAAGQETQYF. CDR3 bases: TGCGCCAGCAGGATACTAGCGGCCGGCCAAGAGACCCAGTACTTC.

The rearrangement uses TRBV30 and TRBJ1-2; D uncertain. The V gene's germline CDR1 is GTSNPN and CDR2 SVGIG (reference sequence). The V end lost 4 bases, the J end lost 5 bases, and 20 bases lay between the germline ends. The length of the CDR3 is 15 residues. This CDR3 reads CAWNSPENRDYGYTF. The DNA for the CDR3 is TGTGCCTGGAATTCTCCGGAGAATCGGGATTATGGCTACACCTTC. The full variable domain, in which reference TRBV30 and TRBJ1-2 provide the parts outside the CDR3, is SQTIHQWPATLVQPVGSPLSLECTVEGTSNPNLYWYRQAAGRGLQLLFYSVGIGQISSEVPQNLSASRPQDRQFILSSKKLLLSDSGFYLCAWNSPENRDYGYTFGSGTRLTVV.

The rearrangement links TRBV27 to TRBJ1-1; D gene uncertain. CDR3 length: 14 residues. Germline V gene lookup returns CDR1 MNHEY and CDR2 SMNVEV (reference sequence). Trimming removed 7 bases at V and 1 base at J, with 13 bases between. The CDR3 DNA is TGTGCCAGCACTGTAGTCTCGGGGAACACTGAAGCTTTCTTT. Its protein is CASTVVSGNTEAFF.

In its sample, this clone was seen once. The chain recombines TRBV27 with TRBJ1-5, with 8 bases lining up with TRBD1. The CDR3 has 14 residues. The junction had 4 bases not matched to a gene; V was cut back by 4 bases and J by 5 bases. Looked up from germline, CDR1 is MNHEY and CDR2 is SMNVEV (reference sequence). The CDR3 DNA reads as TGTGCCAGCAGTTCGACAGGGGAGCATCAGCCCCAGCATTTT. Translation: CASSSTGEHQPQHF.

In nucleotides, the CDR3 is TGTGCCAGCAGTGACCCCACTTCCAACAATGAGCAGTTCTTC. It is translated as CASSDPTSNNEQFF. The chain joins TRBV28 to TRBJ2-1; D unclear. The CDR3 is 14 amino acids. V lost 5 bases and J lost 5, with 13 bases in between. Germline V lookup: CDR1 MDHEN, CDR2 SYDVKM. Supplemented by reference TRBV28 and TRBJ2-1, the full variable domain reads DVKVTQSSRYLVKRTGEKVFLECVQDMDHENMFWYRQDPGLGLRLIYFSYDVKMKEKGDIPEGYSVSREKKERFSLILESASTNQTSMYLCASSDPTSNNEQFFGPGTRLTVL.

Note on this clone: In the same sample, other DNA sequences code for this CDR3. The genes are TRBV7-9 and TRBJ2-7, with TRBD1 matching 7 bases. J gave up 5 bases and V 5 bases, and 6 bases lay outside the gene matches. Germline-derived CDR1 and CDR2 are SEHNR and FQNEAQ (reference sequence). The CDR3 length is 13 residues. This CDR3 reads CASSPRDRDEQYF. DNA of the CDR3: TGTGCCAGCAGCCCAAGAGACAGGGACGAGCAGTACTTC.

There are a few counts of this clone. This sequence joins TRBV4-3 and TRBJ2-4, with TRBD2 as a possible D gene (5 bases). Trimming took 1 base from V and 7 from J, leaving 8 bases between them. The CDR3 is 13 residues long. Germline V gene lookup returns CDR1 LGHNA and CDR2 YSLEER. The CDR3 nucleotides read TGCGCCAGCAGCCAAGGCGAGGGTAACATTCAGTACTTC. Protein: CASSQGEGNIQYF.

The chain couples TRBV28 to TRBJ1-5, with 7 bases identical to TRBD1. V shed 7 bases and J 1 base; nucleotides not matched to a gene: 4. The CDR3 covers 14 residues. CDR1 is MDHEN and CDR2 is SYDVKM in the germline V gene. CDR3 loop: CASTPDRSNQPQHF. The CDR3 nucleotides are TGTGCCAGCACCCCGGACAGGAGCAATCAGCCCCAGCATTTT.

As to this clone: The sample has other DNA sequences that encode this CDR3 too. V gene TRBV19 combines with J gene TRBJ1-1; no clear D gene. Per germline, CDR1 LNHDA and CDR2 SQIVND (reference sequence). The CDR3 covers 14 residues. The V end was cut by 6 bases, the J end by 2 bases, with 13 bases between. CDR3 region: CASSYRAVNTEAFF. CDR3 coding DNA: TGTGCCAGTAGCTATCGCGCGGTTAACACTGAAGCTTTCTTT.

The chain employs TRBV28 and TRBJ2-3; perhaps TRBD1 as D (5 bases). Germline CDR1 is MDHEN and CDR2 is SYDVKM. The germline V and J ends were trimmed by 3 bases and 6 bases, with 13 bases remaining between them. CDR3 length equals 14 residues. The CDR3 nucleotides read TGTGCCAGCAGTTTTCATCCCCCAGGGGATACGCAGTATTTT. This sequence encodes CASSFHPPGDTQYF.

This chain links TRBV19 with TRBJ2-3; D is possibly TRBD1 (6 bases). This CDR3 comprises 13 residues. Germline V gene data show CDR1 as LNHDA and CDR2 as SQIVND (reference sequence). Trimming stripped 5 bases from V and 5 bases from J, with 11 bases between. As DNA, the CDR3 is TGTGCCAGTAGTGCGCGAGGGGGAGATACGCAGTATTTT. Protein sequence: CASSARGGDTQYF.

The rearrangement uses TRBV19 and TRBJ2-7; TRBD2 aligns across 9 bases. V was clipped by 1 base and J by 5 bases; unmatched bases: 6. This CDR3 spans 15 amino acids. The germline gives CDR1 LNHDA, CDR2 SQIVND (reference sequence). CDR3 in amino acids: CASSIVAGVINEQYF. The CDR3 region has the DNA TGTGCCAGTAGTATAGTAGCGGGAGTCATAAACGAGCAGTACTTC.

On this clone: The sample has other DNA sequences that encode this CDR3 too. CDR3 amino acids: CASSFQGSYEQYF. The CDR3 DNA is TGTGCCAGCAGTTTTCAGGGTTCCTACGAGCAGTACTTC. The chain carries TRBV27 and TRBJ2-7; maybe TRBD1 (5 bases). V was shortened by 3 bases and J by 1 base, with 7 bases between the two germline ends. This CDR3 comprises 13 residues. CDR1 and CDR2 from the germline V gene are MNHEY and SMNVEV (reference sequence).

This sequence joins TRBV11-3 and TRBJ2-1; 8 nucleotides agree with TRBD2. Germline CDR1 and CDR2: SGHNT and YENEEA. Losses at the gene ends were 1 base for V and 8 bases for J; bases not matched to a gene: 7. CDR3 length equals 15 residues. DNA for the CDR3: TGTGCCAGCAGCTTAGCGGCGGGAGGAGGCTATGAGCAGTTCTTC. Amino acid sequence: CASSLAAGGGYEQFF.